These 21 T cell receptor beta chains were all obtained from the same sample, sequenced in a study of cytomegalovirus exposure and HLA in healthy donors (TCRdb year 2017). Preparation of the library involved the immunoSEQ multiplex PCR assay. For the multiplex PCR, a mixture combining 60 forward primers for TCR Vbeta segments and 13 reverse primers for TCR Jbeta segments was used. TCRdb mirrors the immuneACCESS table, restricted to in-frame sequences. Some clones are absent from its copies; in checked studies, under half trace to an unresolved V gene, and the reason for the others is unknown. The sample yields some 120,000 clones; roughly two thirds were counted once. Less than 2% of the sample goes to the ten largest clones. Sequenced: PBMCs. The receptors stem from a man aged 25 to 40 in good health and CMV-seropositive.

This clone has a handful of counts. The chain combines TRBV5-5 with TRBJ1-5; 8 bases align to TRBD1. Trimming at V came to 5 bases and at J to 0 bases, leaving 4 bases not matched to a gene. Germline CDR1 SGHKS, CDR2 YYEKEE (reference sequence). The CDR3 spans 15 residues. This chain's CDR3 is CASSRTGSSNQPQHF. The CDR3 DNA reads as TGTGCCAGCAGTCGGACAGGGAGTAGCAATCAGCCCCAGCATTTT.

In this sample, this clone turned up a few times. The gene calls are TRBV5-1 and TRBJ2-7, with D possibly TRBD1 on 6 matching bases. The CDR3 covers 14 residues. Germline assignment: CDR1 SGHRS and CDR2 YFSETQ. V lost 4 bases and J 0 bases, leaving 11 bases between the germline ends. This CDR3 is CASSPRTASYEQYF. The CDR3, as DNA: TGCGCCAGCAGCCCAAGGACAGCCTCCTACGAGCAGTACTTC.

A note on this clone: Mismatch with germline at one junction end may stem from a read error. This chain links TRBV27 with TRBJ1-4, with D unclear. CDR1 MNHEY and CDR2 SMNVEV come from the germline V gene (reference sequence). There are 14 residues in the CDR3. This chain's CDR3 is CASSPLATNEKLFF. CDR3 sequence (DNA): TGTGCCAGCAGCCCCCTGGCAACCAATGAAAAACTGTTTTTT.

The chain is built from TRBV7-9 and TRBJ2-2; D call uncertain. Trimming removed 0 bases at V and 6 bases at J, with 11 bases between. The length of the CDR3 is 15 residues. Germline V gene lookup returns CDR1 SEHNR and CDR2 FQNEAQ (reference sequence). CDR3 nucleotide sequence: TGTGCCAGCAGCTTAGCCGGCTTAGCCCCCGGGGAGCTGTTTTTT. It codes for CASSLAGLAPGELFF.

The chain joins TRBV20-1 to TRBJ1-1, with TRBD1 as a possible D gene (5 bases). Germline CDR1 reads DFQATT; CDR2 reads SNEGSKA (reference sequence). The germline V and J ends were trimmed by 5 bases and 5 bases, with 9 bases remaining between them. The CDR3 consists of 11 residues. This CDR3 is CSAVPGTEAFF. CDR3 DNA sequence: TGCAGTGCTGTTCCAGGGACTGAAGCTTTCTTT.

The chain recombines TRBV5-1 with TRBJ2-7; 9 bases match TRBD2. With V trimmed by 1 base and J by 3 bases, 14 bases remained unmatched. This CDR3 spans 18 amino acids. The germline gives CDR1 SGHRS, CDR2 YFSETQ. The CDR3 protein is CASSLYQSRTSASYEQYF. Here the CDR3 DNA reads TGCGCCAGCAGCTTGTACCAGTCGCGGACTAGCGCCAGCTACGAGCAGTACTTC.

The chain is built from TRBV21-1 and TRBJ2-3; TRBD2 is the table's D call and was not checked against the DNA. TRBV21-1 constitutes a pseudogene. The CDR3 has 16 amino acids. The CDR3 DNA follows: TGTGCCAGCAGCACCGGGACTAGCGGGAACACAGATACGCAGTATTTT. As protein: CASSTGTSGNTDTQYF.

V usage is TRBV5-1 and J usage is TRBJ1-5; D unresolved. In germline, CDR1 is SGHRS, CDR2 YFSETQ. CDR3 length: 13 amino acids. Trimming removed 5 bases from V and 9 bases from J, with 15 bases in between. The CDR3 DNA reads TGCGCCAGCAGTTCGAGCTACGATGGGCCCCAGCATTTT. This sequence encodes CASSSSYDGPQHF.

The CDR3 nucleotides are TGTGCCAGTAGCCCCATTCTAGGCAGCCAAGAGACCCAGTACTTC. Translation: CASSPILGSQETQYF. The chain links TRBV19 to TRBJ2-5; D not certain. This CDR3 spans 15 amino acids. V shed 6 bases and J shed 1 base, with 15 bases lying between them. Looked up from germline, CDR1 is LNHDA and CDR2 is SQIVND (reference sequence).

The chain has TRBV27 and TRBJ2-7, with D uncertain. This CDR3 region has 14 residues. Deletions cut 8 bases from V and 4 bases from J, with 18 bases between. Germline CDR1 MNHEY, CDR2 SMNVEV (reference sequence). CDR3 sequence (DNA): TGTGCCAGCCACCCCCCCGGTTCCGTTTACGAGCAGTACTTC. It encodes CASHPPGSVYEQYF.

This chain joins TRBV7-9 and TRBJ2-2, with D perhaps matching TRBD2 (6 bases). Trimming removed 4 bases at V and 4 bases at J, with 7 bases between. The CDR3 contains 13 residues. CDR1 and CDR2 from the germline V gene are SEHNR and FQNEAQ (reference sequence). CDR3 sequence (DNA): TGTGCCAGCAGCTCGGGGGTCACCGGGGAGCTGTTTTTT. Encoded protein: CASSSGVTGELFF.

V is TRBV6-1 and J is TRBJ2-7, with 8 bases identical to TRBD2. This CDR3 contains 12 residues. Looked up from germline, CDR1 is MNHNS and CDR2 is SASEGT. The V segment lost 5 bases and the J segment 5 bases; nucleotides outside the gene matches: 2. The CDR3 spells CASSPGRDEQYF. In DNA form, the CDR3 reads TGTGCCAGCAGTCCCGGGAGGGACGAGCAGTACTTC.

The CDR3 DNA sequence: TGTGCCAGCAGTTACCGAGGGGGTGAAGCTTTCTTT. This encodes CASSYRGGEAFF. V usage is TRBV6-5 and J usage is TRBJ1-1, with a weak D call TRBD1 (6 bases). Germline V gene data show CDR1 as MNHEY and CDR2 as SVGAGI. CDR3 length: 12 amino acids. V shed 2 bases and J shed 7 bases, with 8 bases lying between them.

CDR3 nucleotide sequence: TGTGCCAGCAGTTCGGACAGGGAACTTTATGTCGAAAACACCATATATTTT. This codes for CASSSDRELYVENTIYF. V usage is TRBV28 and J usage is TRBJ1-3, with 8 positions matching TRBD1. The J segment lost 6 bases and the V segment lost 4 bases, leaving 14 bases of the junction unmatched. From germline, CDR1 is MDHEN and CDR2 SYDVKM. The CDR3 has 17 residues.

This clone was recorded a few times. The chain couples TRBV10-3 to TRBJ2-7; 10 positions agree with TRBD2. The trim removed 4 bases at V and 3 bases at J, leaving 3 bases unmatched. The germline V gene encodes CDR1 ENHRY and CDR2 SYGVKD. CDR3 length: 14 amino acids. This chain's CDR3 is CAISAWTSGYEQYF. CDR3 DNA: TGTGCCATCAGTGCCTGGACTAGCGGCTACGAGCAGTACTTC.

This chain joins TRBV6-5 and TRBJ2-2; 14 bases align to TRBD2. The V segment lost 5 bases and the J segment 5 bases; nucleotides outside the gene matches: 1. From germline, CDR1 is MNHEY and CDR2 SVGAGI. This CDR3 region has 15 residues. The CDR3 reads CASSGLAGGTGELFF. In DNA, the CDR3 is TGTGCCAGCAGTGGACTAGCGGGAGGAACCGGGGAGCTGTTTTTT.

V and J are TRBV6-1 and TRBJ2-7, with 13 bases identical to TRBD2. Germline loops: CDR1 MNHNS, CDR2 SASEGT. This CDR3 comprises 15 residues. J lost 3 bases, V lost 6 bases, and 5 bases had no gene match. CDR3 protein: CASSAGTSGVYEQYF. The CDR3 coding sequence is TGTGCCAGCAGCGCCGGGACTAGCGGGGTCTACGAGCAGTACTTC.

This chain uses TRBV10-3 with TRBJ2-5; 7 nucleotides match TRBD2. The CDR3 is 11 residues long. The germline CDR1 and CDR2 sequences are ENHRY and SYGVKD. The V segment lost 8 bases and the J segment 4 bases; nucleotides outside the gene matches: 1. This chain's CDR3 is CAIGGGETQYF. CDR3 coding DNA: TGTGCCATCGGGGGGGGAGAGACCCAGTACTTC.

This clone was recorded a few times. V is TRBV28 and J is TRBJ2-7, with a weak D call TRBD2 (5 bases). V lost 7 bases to trimming and J lost 1 base, with 14 bases between them. This CDR3 spans 14 amino acids. Germline V lookup: CDR1 MDHEN, CDR2 SYDVKM. CDR3 in DNA: TGTGCCAGCAATCGAGGGAAGATTTCCTACGAGCAGTACTTC. Protein sequence: CASNRGKISYEQYF.

This clone was detected only once. The chain employs TRBV20-1 and TRBJ2-1; D ambiguous. Germline CDR1 DFQATT, CDR2 SNEGSKA (reference sequence). This CDR3 has 10 amino acids. Trimming left V 4 bases short and J 5 bases short, with 3 bases between. The CDR3 loop reads CSAINNEQFF. Here the CDR3 DNA reads TGCAGTGCTATAAACAATGAGCAGTTCTTC.

J is TRBJ2-7 and V is TRBV5-5, with D tentatively TRBD2 (6 bases). Germline loops: CDR1 SGHKS, CDR2 YYEKEE (reference sequence). V was shortened by 4 bases and J by 7 bases, with 18 bases between the two germline ends. CDR3 length: 14 residues. The CDR3 protein is CASSQGGAWREQYF. CDR3 sequence (DNA): TGTGCCAGCAGCCAAGGCGGGGCCTGGAGGGAGCAGTACTTC.